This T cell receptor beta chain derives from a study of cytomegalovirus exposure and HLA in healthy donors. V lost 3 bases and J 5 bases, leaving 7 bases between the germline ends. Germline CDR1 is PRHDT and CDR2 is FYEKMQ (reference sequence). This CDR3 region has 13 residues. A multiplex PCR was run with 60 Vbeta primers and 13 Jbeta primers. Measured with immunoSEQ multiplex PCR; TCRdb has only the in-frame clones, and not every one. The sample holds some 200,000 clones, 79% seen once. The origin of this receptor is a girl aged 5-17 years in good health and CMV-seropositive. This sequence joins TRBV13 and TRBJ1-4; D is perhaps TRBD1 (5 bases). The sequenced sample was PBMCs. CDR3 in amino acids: CASSFGGNEKLFF. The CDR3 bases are TGTGCCAGCAGCTTCGGGGGGAATGAAAAACTGTTTTTT.